These 3 T cell receptor beta chains were all obtained from the same sample, sequenced in a study of PD-1 blockade in classical Hodgkin lymphoma (TCRdb year 2020). Interpreted using the paper, the time point label stands for: cycle 2 day 1 (C2D1) of nivolumab. All trial patients had relapsed after autologous stem cell transplantation, with cohorts A, B and C differing in prior brentuximab vedotin exposure. The library was produced with the immunoSEQ multiplex PCR assay. Held by TCRdb, this immuneACCESS table contains in-frame sequences only and omits some clones. Under half of the omission traces to an unresolved V gene where checked; the cause of the rest is unknown. The sample table records roughly 81,000 clones; 85% to 95% of these occur just once. The ten largest clones add up to about 2.7% of the sample. The specimen was peripheral blood mononuclear cells (PBMCs), collected before the second cycle of nivolumab. These receptors originate from a human donor with classical Hodgkin lymphoma.

The chain couples TRBV11-2 to TRBJ2-1; TRBD2 aligns across 7 bases. With 5 bases clipped from V and 10 bases from J, the junction kept 14 bases outside the gene matches. The CDR3 totals 15 residues. Germline CDR1 and CDR2: SGHAT and FQNNGV. The DNA of the CDR3 is TGTGCCAGCAGCAACCAGGGAGCGGGACCACAGGAGCAGTTCTTC. It yields the protein CASSNQGAGPQEQFF.

This clone was detected only once. The V gene is TRBV5-1, the J gene TRBJ1-2; the D is unclear. Between the trimmed V and J ends, which lost 4 bases and 4 bases, there was a span of 11 bases. Germline values: CDR1 SGHRS, CDR2 YFSETQ. The CDR3 consists of 13 residues. CDR3 sequence (DNA): TGCGCCAGCAGCACCGACACTTTCTATGGCTACACCTTC. Translating gives CASSTDTFYGYTF.

The V call is TRBV7-2, the J call TRBJ1-5, with 7 bases identical to TRBD1. The length of the CDR3 is 16 residues. The germline gives CDR1 SGHTA, CDR2 FQGNSA. V shed 1 base and J 4 bases; nucleotides not matched to a gene: 7. This chain's CDR3 is CASSLVGGGNNQPQHF. CDR3 DNA sequence: TGTGCCAGCAGCTTAGTTGGAGGGGGCAATAATCAGCCCCAGCATTTT.